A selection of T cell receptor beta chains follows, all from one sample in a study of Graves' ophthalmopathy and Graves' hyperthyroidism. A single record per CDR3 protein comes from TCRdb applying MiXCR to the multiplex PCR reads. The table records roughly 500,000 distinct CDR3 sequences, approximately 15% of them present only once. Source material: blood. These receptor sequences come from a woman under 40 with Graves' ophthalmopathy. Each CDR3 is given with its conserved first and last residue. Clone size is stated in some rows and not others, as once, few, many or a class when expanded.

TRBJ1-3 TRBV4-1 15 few CASSQPILSGNTIYF
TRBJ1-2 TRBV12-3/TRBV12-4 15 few CASSLGSLTNYGYTF
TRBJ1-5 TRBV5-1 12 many CASSPDGQPQHF
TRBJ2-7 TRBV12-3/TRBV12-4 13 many CASSFGQGGEQYF
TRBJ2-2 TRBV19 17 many CASSRTGHTTGTGELFF
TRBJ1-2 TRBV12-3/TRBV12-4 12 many CASSFSDYGYTF
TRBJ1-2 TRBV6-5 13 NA CASSSQGLRDYTF
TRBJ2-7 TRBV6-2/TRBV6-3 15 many CASSKGTGSGYEQYF
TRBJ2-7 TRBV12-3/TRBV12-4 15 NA CASSRRGLAGAEQYF
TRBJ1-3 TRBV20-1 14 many CSARQGAPGNTIYF
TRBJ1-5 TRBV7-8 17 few CASSLRTGLFSNQPQHF